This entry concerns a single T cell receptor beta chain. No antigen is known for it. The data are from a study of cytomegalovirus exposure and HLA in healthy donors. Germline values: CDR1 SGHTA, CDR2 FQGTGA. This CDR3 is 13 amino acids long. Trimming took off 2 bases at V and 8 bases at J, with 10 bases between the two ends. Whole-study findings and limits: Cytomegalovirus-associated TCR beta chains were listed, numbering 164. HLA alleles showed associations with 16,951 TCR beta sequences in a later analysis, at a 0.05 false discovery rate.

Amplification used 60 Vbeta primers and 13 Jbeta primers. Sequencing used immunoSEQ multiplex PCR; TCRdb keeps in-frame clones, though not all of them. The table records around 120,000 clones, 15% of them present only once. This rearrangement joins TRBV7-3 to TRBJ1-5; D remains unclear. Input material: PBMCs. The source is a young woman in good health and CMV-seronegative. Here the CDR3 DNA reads TGTGCCAGCAGCTTAGAACGGGGAAAGCCCCAGCATTTT. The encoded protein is CASSLERGKPQHF. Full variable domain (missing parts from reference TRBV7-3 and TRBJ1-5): GAGVSQTPSNKVTEKGKYVELRCDPISGHTALYWYRQSLGQGPEFLIYFQGTGAADDSGLPNDRFFAVRPEGSVSTLKIQRTERGDSAVYLCASSLERGKPQHFGDGTRLSIL.